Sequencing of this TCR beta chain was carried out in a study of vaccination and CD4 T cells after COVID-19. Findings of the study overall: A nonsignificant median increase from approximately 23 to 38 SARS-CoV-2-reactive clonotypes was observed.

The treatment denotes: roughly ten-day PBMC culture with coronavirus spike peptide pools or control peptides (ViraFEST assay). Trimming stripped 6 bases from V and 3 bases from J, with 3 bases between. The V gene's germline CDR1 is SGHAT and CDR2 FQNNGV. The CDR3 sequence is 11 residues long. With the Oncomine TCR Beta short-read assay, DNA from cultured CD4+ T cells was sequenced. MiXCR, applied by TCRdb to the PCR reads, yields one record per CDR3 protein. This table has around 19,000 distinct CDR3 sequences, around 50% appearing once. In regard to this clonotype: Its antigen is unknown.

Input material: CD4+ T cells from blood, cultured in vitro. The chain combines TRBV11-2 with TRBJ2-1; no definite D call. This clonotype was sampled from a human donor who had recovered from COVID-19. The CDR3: CASSFYNEQFF. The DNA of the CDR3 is TGTGCCAGCAGTTTCTACAATGAGCAGTTCTTC.